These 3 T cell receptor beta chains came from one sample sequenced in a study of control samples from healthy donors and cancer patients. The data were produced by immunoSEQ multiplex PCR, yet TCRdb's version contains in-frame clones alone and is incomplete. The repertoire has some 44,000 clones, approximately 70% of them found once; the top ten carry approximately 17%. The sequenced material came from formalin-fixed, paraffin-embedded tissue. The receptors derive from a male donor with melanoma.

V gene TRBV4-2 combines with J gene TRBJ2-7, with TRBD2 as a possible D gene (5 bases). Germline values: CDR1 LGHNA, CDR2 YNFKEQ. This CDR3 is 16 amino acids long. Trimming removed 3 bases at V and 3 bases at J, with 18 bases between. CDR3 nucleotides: TGTGCCAGCAGCCACCTCGTTGGAAGCGGAGGCTACGAGCAGTACTTC. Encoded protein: CASSHLVGSGGYEQYF.

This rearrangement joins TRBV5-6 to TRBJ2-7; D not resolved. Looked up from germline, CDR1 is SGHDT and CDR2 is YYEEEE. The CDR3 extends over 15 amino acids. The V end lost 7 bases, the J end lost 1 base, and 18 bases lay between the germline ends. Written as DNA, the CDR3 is TGTGCCAGCGCGGCCCCGGGTTGGGATTCCTACGAGCAGTACTTC. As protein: CASAAPGWDSYEQYF.

The CDR3 is CASSLNGGPPYEQYF. In nucleotides, the CDR3 is TGTGCCAGCAGTTTGAACGGGGGCCCGCCCTACGAGCAGTACTTC. V gene TRBV27 combines with J gene TRBJ2-7, with D perhaps being TRBD1 or TRBD2 (6 bases each). The CDR3 consists of 15 residues. The V end lost 3 bases, the J end lost 2 bases, and 14 bases lay between the germline ends. CDR1 is MNHEY, CDR2 SMNVEV, per germline (reference sequence).